The TCR beta chain under discussion was sequenced for a study of OX40 agonist ivuxolimab in advanced cancers. Findings and caveats of the study: Clonal expansion among partial responders at 0.1-3.0 mg/kg ranked near the lowest.

Repertoires were generated with immunoSEQ multiplex PCR, while TCRdb's copy carries only in-frame clones and drops some. The sample lists 35,000 to 40,000 clones; over 70% were seen once. A word on this clone: The antigen is undetermined.

Germline CDR1 is LNHDA and CDR2 is SQIVND (reference sequence). The CDR3 totals 17 residues. V was clipped by 4 bases and J by 1 base; unmatched bases: 8. The material sequenced was CD4+ or CD8+ T cells sorted from blood, taken in a trial of the OX40 agonist ivuxolimab. The source is an adult with an advanced solid tumor such as melanoma, head and neck, liver or kidney cancer. This chain connects TRBV19 to TRBJ2-2; 8 positions match TRBD1. CDR3 protein: CASSTLPGTGNTGELFF. Here the CDR3 DNA reads TGTGCCAGTAGTACACTCCCCGGGACAGGGAACACCGGGGAGCTGTTTTTT.